The source of this TCR beta chain is a study of control samples from healthy donors and cancer patients. Here immunoSEQ multiplex PCR was the method, and the copy in TCRdb shows in-frame clones only, minus some. The sample lists approximately 150,000 clones, around 96% occurring once. Trimming removed 1 base at V and 5 bases at J, with 8 bases between. Germline-derived CDR1 and CDR2 are GTSNPN and SVGIG (reference sequence). This CDR3 spans 12 amino acids. The sample was blood. V usage is TRBV30 and J usage is TRBJ1-1; D call uncertain. This TCR came from a young woman in good health. CDR3 DNA: TGTGCCTGGAGTGGAGGGTTTACTGAAGCTTTCTTT. This sequence encodes CAWSGGFTEAFF.